Only a few counts were recorded for the clone carrying this TCR beta chain. Its antigen is still unknown. Sequenced with the Oncomine TCR Beta short-read assay was DNA taken from cultured CD4+ T cells. From the PCR reads, TCRdb called clonotypes with MiXCR, one entry per CDR3 protein. The sample consists of over 15,000 distinct CDR3 sequences, less than 70% of them appearing once. These data are taken from a study of vaccination and CD4 T cells after COVID-19. This CDR3 has 12 residues. Germline CDR1 reads MNHNS; CDR2 reads SASEGT. The germline V and J ends were trimmed by 6 bases and 5 bases, with 10 bases remaining between them. Treatment described: approximately 9-day PBMC culture with coronavirus spike peptide pools or control peptides (ViraFEST assay).

This material consisted of CD4+ T cells from blood, cultured in vitro, taken before SARS-CoV-2 vaccination. The rearrangement joins TRBV6-1 to TRBJ1-2, with D possibly matching TRBD1 (5 bases). The TCR comes from a human donor who had recovered from COVID-19. CDR3 sequence: CASRAGRYGYTF. CDR3 in DNA: TGTGCCAGCAGGGCAGGGAGATATGGCTACACCTTC.